This T cell receptor beta chain was found in a study of blood T cell repertoires in COVID-19. Produced via immunoSEQ multiplex PCR; TCRdb's table is partial and in-frame only. In the table there are fewer than 250,000 clones, around 84% of which are singletons. The V gene lost 3 bases and the J gene lost 8 bases, with 16 bases spanning the gap. The CDR3 has 14 residues. Germline CDR1 reads KGHSH; CDR2 reads LQKENI. V and J are TRBV18 and TRBJ1-1, with D possibly TRBD1 on 5 matching bases. Sequences were obtained from peripheral blood. The sequence was obtained from a man aged 45 to 65 with COVID-19, enrolled during active disease. CDR3 sequence: CASSPRLGGEEAFF. The CDR3 DNA reads TGTGCCAGCTCACCCCGCCTGGGAGGGGAAGAAGCTTTCTTT.